One and the same sample provided the 15 T cell receptor beta chains below, sequenced in a study of blood T cells in healthy people across ages. It was with a sample-barcoded 5' primer and a J-beta primer mix that a second PCR of about 6 to 12 cycles was run. In TCRdb, the 5' RACE reads were re-called with MiXCR into one record per CDR3 protein. There are about 1.7 million distinct CDR3 sequences in the sample; roughly 28% occur only once, and 7.7% lies in the top ten. Sequencing input: blood. The receptors come from a woman aged 25 to 39 in good health.

This clonotype was recorded a few times. The chain is built from TRBV3-1 and TRBJ2-7; D remains unclear. The germline V gene has CDR1 LGHDT and CDR2 YNNKEL (reference sequence). This CDR3 is built from 13 residues. V was shortened by 6 bases and J by 2 bases, with 11 bases between the two germline ends. The CDR3 nucleotides are TGTGCCAGCAGTACTCAGGCGACCTACGAGCAGTACTTC. This encodes CASSTQATYEQYF.

The rearrangement links TRBV27 to TRBJ1-2; 9 bases fit TRBD1. V lost 6 bases to trimming and J lost 7 bases; unmatched junction nucleotides: 15. Germline CDR1 is MNHEY and CDR2 is SMNVEV (reference sequence). The CDR3 length is 16 residues. The CDR3, as DNA: TGTGCCAGCAGCCGGGACAGGGACTTAGCCGACGGTGGCTACACCTTC. This translates into CASSRDRDLADGGYTF.

The sample holds many counts of this clonotype. V and J are TRBV29-1 and TRBJ2-7; 8 bases agree with TRBD1. The CDR3 covers 14 residues. V was clipped by 2 bases and J by 4 bases; unmatched bases: 7. CDR1 is SQVTM, CDR2 ANQGSEA, per germline. The CDR3 DNA reads TGCAGCGTTGAACGGACAGGGAGGTCGTACGAGCAGTACTTC. Translated, it gives CSVERTGRSYEQYF.

The V gene is TRBV5-1, the J gene TRBJ2-3; D is possibly TRBD2 (7 bases). This CDR3 comprises 14 residues. Germline V lookup: CDR1 SGHRS, CDR2 YFSETQ. V lost 7 bases, J lost 3 bases, and 15 bases lay in between. The DNA of the CDR3 is TGCGCCAGCGTTGGGGGGGGGCCAACAGATACGCAGTATTTT. Its translation: CASVGGGPTDTQYF.

The rearrangement uses TRBV7-9 and TRBJ2-1; 11 nucleotides align to TRBD2. The J segment lost 8 bases and the V segment lost 4 bases, leaving 10 bases of the junction unmatched. From germline, CDR1 is SEHNR and CDR2 FQNEAQ (reference sequence). This CDR3 comprises 16 residues. The CDR3 DNA is TGTGCCAGCAGCTCCAAAGTAGCGGGGGGGCGCGATGAGCAGTTCTTC. It specifies CASSSKVAGGRDEQFF.

This clonotype was seen only once. The rearrangement links TRBV6-1 to TRBJ1-3; D perhaps matches TRBD1 (6 bases). The CDR3 consists of 13 residues. Per germline, CDR1 MNHNS and CDR2 SASEGT. V dropped 10 bases and J dropped 7 bases, with 17 bases sitting between them. The CDR3 DNA reads as TGTGCCACCAGCCGGGACAATGCGAACACCATATATTTT. Amino acids: CATSRDNANTIYF.

This clonotype was detected only a few times. A much larger clone lies a single base off, so this may be a read error. The genes are TRBV20-1 and TRBJ2-7; D possibly matches TRBD1 or TRBD2 (5 bases each). From germline, CDR1 is DFQATT and CDR2 SNEGSKA (reference sequence). V was shortened by 5 bases and J by 1 base, with 12 bases between the two germline ends. The CDR3 has 13 residues. In nucleotides, the CDR3 is TGCAGTGCTGGGACGGTGATGTCCTACGAGCAGTACTTC. Encoded protein: CSAGTVMSYEQYF.

This clonotype was counted a few times. V usage is TRBV28 and J usage is TRBJ1-4; D possibly corresponds to TRBD1 (5 bases). This CDR3 comprises 13 residues. With 8 bases removed from V and 7 bases from J, the gap between germline ends came to 14 bases. Germline-derived CDR1 and CDR2 are MDHEN and SYDVKM. In nucleotides, the CDR3 is TGTGCCAGCTTAGGCAGGGTTGGTGAAAAACTGTTTTTT. This encodes CASLGRVGEKLFF.

This clonotype was counted a single time. The chain is built from TRBV12-3 or TRBV12-4 and TRBJ1-1; the D is unclear. V dropped 6 bases and J dropped 6 bases, with 11 bases sitting between them. The CDR3 sequence is 12 residues long. This CDR3 reads CASRALGAEAFF. CDR3 bases: TGTGCCAGCAGAGCTTTGGGCGCTGAAGCTTTCTTT.

A note on this clonotype: Germline and junction disagree at one end, which may indicate a read error. The V call is TRBV29-1, the J call TRBJ2-3; D is unresolved. The germline CDR1 and CDR2 sequences are SQVTM and ANQGSEA. This CDR3 has 16 residues. The CDR3 DNA reads as TGCAGCGCTGAAGATCTGAAACAGACTAGCACAGATACGCAGTATTTT. Protein product: CSAEDLKQTSTDTQYF.

V gene TRBV6-5 combines with J gene TRBJ2-7; no reliable D call. Germline CDR1 reads MNHEY; CDR2 reads SVGAGI. Trimming cost V 2 bases and J 2 bases, with 10 bases left between them. The CDR3 contains 14 residues. CDR3 coding DNA: TGTGCCAGCAGTTACGGCCTAGGGACCTACGAGCAGTACTTC. Translation gives CASSYGLGTYEQYF.

The table lists this clonotype with a few counts. The gene calls are TRBV9 and TRBJ2-7, with TRBD1 matching 10 bases. Germline CDR1 and CDR2: SGDLS and YYNGEE. The CDR3 length is 14 residues. V was pared by 3 bases and J by 7 bases, with 7 bases of the junction left unmatched. The chain's CDR3 is CASSADRGVREQYF. The CDR3 nucleotides read TGTGCCAGCAGCGCGGACAGGGGGGTTCGGGAGCAGTACTTC.

This clonotype has just a few counts. The gene calls are TRBV6-2 or TRBV6-3 and TRBJ2-7; TRBD1 or TRBD2 may be the D gene (6 bases each). The CDR3 covers 15 residues. Trimming removed 0 bases at V and 4 bases at J, with 13 bases between. The germline gives CDR1 MNHEY, CDR2 SVGEGT. Here the CDR3 reads CASSYSAQGRYEQYF. The CDR3 region has the DNA TGTGCCAGCAGTTACTCGGCGCAGGGGAGGTACGAGCAGTACTTC.

This clonotype was observed a few times. The rearrangement links TRBV9 to TRBJ2-7; tentative D call: TRBD1 (6 bases). CDR1 SGDLS and CDR2 YYNGEE come from the germline V gene. V shed 0 bases and J shed 0 bases, with 10 bases lying between them. CDR3 length: 15 residues. CDR3 residues: CASSVEQGPSYEQYF. The CDR3 DNA is TGTGCCAGCAGCGTAGAACAGGGACCCTCCTACGAGCAGTACTTC.

This clonotype was observed a few times. J is TRBJ2-5 and V is TRBV3-1, with a possible D match to TRBD2 (7 bases). The CDR3 is 16 residues long. Germline V gene sequence: CDR1 LGHDT, CDR2 YNNKEL (reference sequence). Deletions cut 0 bases from V and 2 bases from J, with 13 bases between. CDR3 sequence: CASSQERGRGQETQYF. The CDR3 DNA follows: TGTGCCAGCAGCCAAGAACGGGGGCGGGGGCAAGAGACCCAGTACTTC.